This T cell receptor beta chain was profiled in a study of cytomegalovirus exposure and HLA in healthy donors. This clone was counted a few times. V shed 4 bases and J shed 1 base, with 16 bases lying between them. This CDR3 is built from 16 residues. In germline, CDR1 is MGHDK, CDR2 SYGVNS. 13 Jbeta primers and 60 Vbeta primers were used for the PCR. Using immunoSEQ multiplex PCR, the repertoire was profiled, and TCRdb retains in-frame clones only, with some absent. The sample has some 200,000 clones, 65% to 85% seen once. The sequence was obtained from a man aged 45-65 years in good health and CMV-seronegative. Sequenced input: PBMCs. The V call is TRBV25-1, the J call TRBJ1-1; tentatively, D is TRBD1 (5 bases). The CDR3 protein is CASSGEGRLGNTEAFF. The CDR3 nucleotides read TGTGCCAGCAGTGGGGAGGGGCGCCTCGGGAACACTGAAGCTTTCTTT.